The clone carrying this T cell receptor beta chain was detected only a few times. Its target is not known. CDR3 length equals 16 residues. J lost 2 bases, V lost 2 bases, and 5 bases had no gene match. Per the germline V gene, CDR1 is SGHDN and CDR2 is FVKESK. Each bulk PBMC sample had roughly 400 ng DNA loaded. Assay used: immunoSEQ multiplex PCR; TCRdb lists only in-frame clones, some missing. Of under 7,500 clones in the sample, about nine tenths were seen once. Time point defined: pre-treatment baseline. No patient had earlier systemic cancer treatment, concurrent immunosuppressants, or another active cancer. These data belong to a study of blood T cell dynamics during melanoma immunotherapy. As for the study in general: Patients with metastatic melanoma got pembrolizumab or nivolumab-ipilimumab as first-line care. Whole-study results and caveats: Disease-control patients' PBMC repertoires became either more clonal or more diverse at W3.

This TCR came from a human donor with melanoma. The genes are TRBV14 and TRBJ2-3, with 9 bases matching TRBD2. Sequences were derived from blood, sampled from a patient treated with checkpoint blockade. CDR3 sequence reads: CASSQPGTSYTDTQYF. CDR3 nucleotide sequence: TGTGCCAGCAGCCAACCCGGGACTAGCTACACAGATACGCAGTATTTT. Complete variable domain (other parts from reference TRBV14 and TRBJ2-3): EAGVTQFPSHSVIEKGQTVTLRCDPISGHDNLYWYRRVMGKEIKFLLHFVKESKQDESGMPNNRFLAERTGGTYSTLKVQPAELEDSGVYFCASSQPGTSYTDTQYFGPGTRLTVL.